Below are 32 T cell receptor beta chains sequenced from a single sample in a study of blood T cell repertoires in COVID-19. TCRdb's copy holds only in-frame clones and misses some; the assay was immunoSEQ multiplex PCR. The sample lists 150,000 to 200,000 clones; approximately 87% were seen once. Input material: peripheral blood. Source of these receptors: a man in his 70s with active or convalescent COVID-19.

J is TRBJ2-2 and V is TRBV6-2 or TRBV6-3, with 10 bases matching TRBD1. From germline, CDR1 is MNHEY and CDR2 SVGEGT. The CDR3 spans 16 residues. Trimming removed 2 bases from V and 5 bases from J; junction bases left unmatched: 5. The CDR3 loop is CASSYRDRGSTGELFF. The CDR3 region has the DNA TGTGCCAGCAGTTACCGGGACAGGGGATCAACCGGGGAGCTGTTTTTT.

V usage is TRBV27 and J usage is TRBJ1-4; possible D gene TRBD1, 6 bases. V was clipped by 6 bases and J by 0 bases, with 23 bases between them. Germline lookup yields CDR1 MNHEY and CDR2 SMNVEV (reference sequence). This CDR3 has 19 residues. The CDR3 nucleotides are TGTGCCAGCAGCCCCAGGGGCGTGTCGTGGATTGCAACTAATGAAAAACTGTTTTTT. It yields the protein CASSPRGVSWIATNEKLFF.

The V gene is TRBV5-4, the J gene TRBJ2-1; 8 bases line up with TRBD1. The CDR3 runs to 14 residues. V lost 3 bases and J lost 7; bases outside the gene matches: 6. Germline V gene sequence: CDR1 SGHNT, CDR2 YYREEE (reference sequence). The CDR3 here is CASSYGQGLNEQFF. CDR3 nucleotides: TGTGCCAGCAGCTATGGACAGGGACTGAATGAGCAGTTCTTC.

The V gene is TRBV3-1 (or the pseudogene TRBV3-2), the J gene TRBJ2-1, with 16 bases matching TRBD2. With 4 bases clipped from V and 5 bases from J, the junction kept 8 bases outside the gene matches. The germline V gene has CDR1 LGHDT and CDR2 YNNKEL (reference sequence). The CDR3 has 18 amino acids. The CDR3 loop is CASSPMGLAGGPNNEQFF. In nucleotides, the CDR3 is TGTGCCAGCAGCCCAATGGGACTAGCGGGAGGGCCGAACAATGAGCAGTTCTTC.

J is TRBJ2-3 and V is TRBV9; possible D gene TRBD2, 6 bases. Germline assignment: CDR1 SGDLS and CDR2 YYNGEE. The CDR3 extends over 16 amino acids. Trimming took off 0 bases at V and 5 bases at J, with 16 bases between the two ends. CDR3 nucleotides: TGTGCCAGCAGCGTAGGAGCAGGGCTCGGGGGAGATACGCAGTATTTT. Translation gives CASSVGAGLGGDTQYF.

This chain links TRBV16 with TRBJ1-6; 7 bases line up with TRBD1. CDR1 and CDR2 from the germline V gene are KGHSY and FQNENV. CDR3 length: 13 residues. The V and J ends lost 8 bases and 8 bases, in that order; junction bases with no gene match: 6. The CDR3, as DNA: TGTGCCAGCGGGGGGACAGTCGATTCACCCCTCCACTTT. Its translation: CASGGTVDSPLHF.

This chain uses TRBV28 with TRBJ1-1; D is uncertain. The CDR3 contains 12 residues. Between the trimmed V and J ends, which lost 5 bases and 0 bases, there was a span of 4 bases. In germline, CDR1 is MDHEN, CDR2 SYDVKM. The CDR3 region is CASSPLNTEAFF. CDR3 DNA: TGTGCCAGCAGTCCATTGAACACTGAAGCTTTCTTT.

This clone was seen more than once but under ten times. In DNA form, the CDR3 reads TGTGCCAGCAGCTACACTAGTCAGGAGACCCAGTACTTC. Translation gives CASSYTSQETQYF. The V call is TRBV7-2, the J call TRBJ2-5; D is perhaps TRBD2 (5 bases). Trimming removed 4 bases from V and 5 bases from J, with 11 bases in between. This CDR3 region has 13 residues. The germline CDR1 and CDR2 sequences are SGHTA and FQGNSA.

V gene TRBV11-2 combines with J gene TRBJ1-5, with D unresolved. Germline CDR1 is SGHAT and CDR2 is FQNNGV. The CDR3 totals 11 residues. V lost 5 bases and J 7 bases, leaving 6 bases between the germline ends. Here the CDR3 DNA reads TGTGCCAGCAGCACTAACCAGCCCCAGCATTTT. Translation gives CASSTNQPQHF.

The V and J genes are TRBV6-6 and TRBJ2-7, with TRBD1 identical over 8 bases. This CDR3 region has 14 residues. V was pared by 2 bases and J by 6 bases, with 6 bases of the junction left unmatched. Germline lookup yields CDR1 MNHNY and CDR2 SVGAGI (reference sequence). The CDR3 sequence is CASSYVTGAGEQYF. The CDR3 DNA reads as TGTGCCAGCAGTTACGTGACAGGGGCTGGCGAGCAGTACTTC.

The V and J genes are TRBV6-6 and TRBJ2-7, with D possibly being TRBD1 (6 bases). Trimming removed 4 bases at V and 2 bases at J, with 12 bases between. Looked up from germline, CDR1 is MNHNY and CDR2 is SVGAGI (reference sequence). There are 14 residues in the CDR3. CDR3 DNA sequence: TGTGCCAGCAGTTCGACAGGAACGGCCTACGAGCAGTACTTC. Translation: CASSSTGTAYEQYF.

This chain links TRBV6-2 or TRBV6-3 with TRBJ1-5; maybe TRBD1 (5 bases). V shed 2 bases and J shed 2 bases, with 19 bases lying between them. The CDR3 has 18 amino acids. Germline V lookup: CDR1 MNHEY, CDR2 SVGEGT. This CDR3 reads CASSYDGHYPRRNQPQHF. The CDR3, as DNA: TGTGCCAGCAGTTACGATGGACACTACCCTCGGCGCAATCAGCCCCAGCATTTT.

The chain couples TRBV3-1 (or the pseudogene TRBV3-2) to TRBJ1-3, with D unclear. V was cut by 1 base and J by 0 bases, with 7 bases left in between. CDR1 is LGHDT, CDR2 YNNKEL, per germline (reference sequence). The CDR3 runs to 15 residues. CDR3 DNA: TGTGCCAGCAGCCAAGTGAAGAGCTCTGGAAACACCATATATTTT. Amino acids: CASSQVKSSGNTIYF.

This chain connects TRBV4-3 to TRBJ2-2; 11 bases line up with TRBD2. The CDR3 extends over 15 amino acids. After removal of 1 base from V and 10 bases from J, the junction contained 5 bases not matched to a gene. The germline gives CDR1 LGHNA, CDR2 YSLEER. The CDR3 here is CASSQGSGRAEELFF. In nucleotides, the CDR3 is TGCGCCAGCAGCCAAGGTAGCGGGAGGGCCGAGGAGCTGTTTTTT.

The chain joins TRBV7-2 to TRBJ1-1, with D perhaps TRBD1 (6 bases). Germline CDR1 reads SGHTA; CDR2 reads FQGNSA. Trimming took 5 bases from V and 6 from J, leaving 13 bases between them. CDR3 length: 13 residues. In DNA, the CDR3 is TGTGCCAGCAGCACCAACCGACAGGCTGAAGCTTTCTTT. It is translated as CASSTNRQAEAFF.

The CDR3 loop reads CASSPLDSSYGYTF. In DNA form, the CDR3 reads TGTGCCAGCTCACCCCTGGACAGTAGCTATGGCTACACCTTC. This rearrangement joins TRBV18 to TRBJ1-2, with D perhaps TRBD1 (6 bases). This CDR3 has 14 amino acids. Deletions cut 3 bases from V and 4 bases from J, with 12 bases between. Germline CDR1 and CDR2: KGHSH and LQKENI.

The chain's CDR3 is CASSWGGMDEKLFF. CDR3 bases: TGTGCCAGCAGCTGGGGAGGGATGGATGAAAAACTGTTTTTT. The genes are TRBV5-6 and TRBJ1-4; D gene unclear. V was clipped by 3 bases and J by 6 bases, with 12 bases between them. Germline CDR1 is SGHDT and CDR2 is YYEEEE. This CDR3 comprises 14 residues.

The chain employs TRBV6-5 and TRBJ2-5; the match to TRBD1 covers 10 bases. The V and J ends lost 6 bases and 5 bases, in that order; junction bases with no gene match: 9. Germline-derived CDR1 and CDR2 are MNHEY and SVGAGI. The CDR3 length is 15 residues. The CDR3 nucleotides are TGTGCCAGCAGACGAGGGACAGGGGCAGGGGAGACCCAGTACTTC. This sequence encodes CASRRGTGAGETQYF.

The chain carries TRBV19 and TRBJ1-5; 7 bases fit TRBD1. Germline V gene data show CDR1 as LNHDA and CDR2 as SQIVND (reference sequence). This CDR3 is built from 15 residues. V trimming: 5 bases; J trimming: 9 bases; junction bases outside the gene matches: 13. CDR3 sequence: CASSPLRDRARPQHF. DNA of the CDR3: TGTGCCAGTAGTCCCCTCCGTGACAGGGCTCGGCCCCAGCATTTT.

The chain uses TRBV19 and TRBJ1-5; 9 positions agree with TRBD1. V trimming: 7 bases; J trimming: 5 bases; junction bases outside the gene matches: 3. This CDR3 comprises 13 residues. Germline CDR1 is LNHDA and CDR2 is SQIVND (reference sequence). DNA of the CDR3: TGTGCCAGTATGGGACAGGGAGATCAGCCCCAGCATTTT. Residues: CASMGQGDQPQHF.

The genes are TRBV18 and TRBJ1-1; unclear D gene. Germline lookup yields CDR1 KGHSH and CDR2 LQKENI. CDR3 length equals 16 residues. The V end was cut by 3 bases, the J end by 0 bases, with 14 bases between. In nucleotides, the CDR3 is TGTGCCAGCTCACCTCGCCGGGGTCAAATGAACACTGAAGCTTTCTTT. The encoded protein is CASSPRRGQMNTEAFF.

The chain uses TRBV5-1 and TRBJ2-7; D is possibly TRBD2 (6 bases). Trimming removed 4 bases at V and 0 bases at J, with 17 bases between. The CDR3 runs 16 residues. Germline V lookup: CDR1 SGHRS, CDR2 YFSETQ. This CDR3 reads CASSALGLASSYEQYF. CDR3 nucleotides: TGCGCCAGCAGCGCTCTGGGCCTAGCGAGCTCCTACGAGCAGTACTTC. Together with reference TRBV5-1 and TRBJ2-7, the CDR3 gives the full variable domain: KAGVTQTPRYLIKTRGQQVTLSCSPISGHRSVSWYQQTPGQGLQFLFEYFSETQRNKGNFPGRFSGRQFSNSRSEMNVSTLELGDSALYLCASSALGLASSYEQYFGPGTRLTVT.

The chain uses TRBV19 and TRBJ1-2; weak D call: TRBD1 (5 bases). Germline V gene lookup returns CDR1 LNHDA and CDR2 SQIVND (reference sequence). The CDR3 is 13 amino acids. Trimming took 1 base from V and 4 from J, leaving 7 bases between them. CDR3 region: CASSIGGSYGYTF. As DNA, the CDR3 is TGTGCCAGTAGTATAGGGGGCAGCTATGGCTACACCTTC.

The rearrangement uses TRBV10-3 and TRBJ2-6; D is possibly TRBD1 (6 bases). Per germline, CDR1 ENHRY and CDR2 SYGVKD. This CDR3 has 14 amino acids. The germline V and J ends were trimmed by 10 bases and 2 bases, with 12 bases remaining between them. CDR3 protein: CATSKGAGANVLTF. The DNA of the CDR3 is TGTGCCACGAGTAAGGGGGCTGGGGCCAACGTCCTGACTTTC.

The genes are TRBV28 and TRBJ1-2; no clear D gene. The V and J ends lost 6 bases and 0 bases respectively, with 11 bases between them. Per the germline V gene, CDR1 is MDHEN and CDR2 is SYDVKM. CDR3 size: 14 residues. The CDR3 loop reads CASRGNSPNYGYTF. The CDR3, as DNA: TGTGCCAGCAGGGGTAACAGCCCTAACTATGGCTACACCTTC.

This clone was counted between two and nine times. This chain links TRBV5-1 with TRBJ1-3; D is undetermined. The V end was cut by 0 bases, the J end by 0 bases, with 4 bases between. CDR3 size: 14 residues. Looked up from germline, CDR1 is SGHRS and CDR2 is YFSETQ. The CDR3 protein is CASSLESSGNTIYF. The CDR3 DNA follows: TGCGCCAGCAGCTTGGAGAGCTCTGGAAACACCATATATTTT. Combining the CDR3 with reference TRBV5-1 and TRBJ1-3 gives the whole variable domain KAGVTQTPRYLIKTRGQQVTLSCSPISGHRSVSWYQQTPGQGLQFLFEYFSETQRNKGNFPGRFSGRQFSNSRSEMNVSTLELGDSALYLCASSLESSGNTIYFGEGSWLTVV.

This clone was recorded only once. The genes are TRBV6-2 or TRBV6-3 and TRBJ2-7, with D maybe TRBD2 (5 bases). The CDR3 runs to 14 residues. Trimming took 4 bases from V and 5 from J, leaving 15 bases between them. CDR1 and CDR2 from the germline V gene are MNHEY and SVGEGT. This CDR3 is CASSFPGRVNEQYF. CDR3 sequence (DNA): TGTGCCAGCAGTTTCCCCGGGCGGGTGAACGAGCAGTACTTC.

This chain joins TRBV6-5 and TRBJ1-1; weak D call: TRBD1 (5 bases). The CDR3 totals 13 residues. The germline V gene has CDR1 MNHEY and CDR2 SVGAGI. V was pared by 6 bases and J by 2 bases, with 10 bases between. The CDR3 spells CASRDTANTEAFF. CDR3 DNA: TGTGCCAGCAGGGACACCGCCAACACTGAAGCTTTCTTT.

In this sample, this clone turned up a few times. This chain uses TRBV14 with TRBJ1-2, with no clear D. Germline V gene lookup returns CDR1 SGHDN and CDR2 FVKESK. CDR3 length: 15 amino acids. V was trimmed by 3 bases and J by 3 bases, leaving 14 bases between them. The CDR3 protein is CASSHQTSRHYGYTF. In nucleotides, the CDR3 is TGTGCCAGCAGCCATCAGACAAGCCGTCACTATGGCTACACCTTC. Full variable domain (rest looked up from reference TRBV14 and TRBJ1-2): EAGVTQFPSHSVIEKGQTVTLRCDPISGHDNLYWYRRVMGKEIKFLLHFVKESKQDESGMPNNRFLAERTGGTYSTLKVQPAELEDSGVYFCASSHQTSRHYGYTFGSGTRLTVV.

CDR3 bases: TGCGCCAGCAGCCAAGATCGCGGGAGGGGTCAGCAGTTCTTC. Protein: CASSQDRGRGQQFF. The J gene is TRBJ2-1, the V gene TRBV4-3; TRBD2 matches at 9 bases. Germline assignment: CDR1 LGHNA and CDR2 YSLEER. V lost 0 bases to trimming and J lost 11 bases; unmatched junction nucleotides: 5. The CDR3 consists of 14 residues.

The V and J genes are TRBV29-1 and TRBJ2-7; 7 bases agree with TRBD1. With V trimmed by 4 bases and J by 1 base, 10 bases remained unmatched. The germline V gene has CDR1 SQVTM and CDR2 ANQGSEA. The CDR3 length is 15 residues. CDR3 in DNA: TGCAGCGTTGGATCGTCCGGCAGGGGGTCCTACGAGCAGTACTTC. This sequence encodes CSVGSSGRGSYEQYF.

The V gene is TRBV5-8, the J gene TRBJ1-4, with TRBD1 as a possible D gene (5 bases). The CDR3 length is 14 residues. Trimming took off 4 bases at V and 4 bases at J, with 11 bases between the two ends. Per germline, CDR1 SGHTS and CDR2 YDEGEE. CDR3 in DNA: TGTGCCAGCAGCCCCTGGGGCAGTAATGAAAAACTGTTTTTT. It encodes CASSPWGSNEKLFF.